Each of the 20 T cell receptor beta chains below was sequenced from the same sample in a study of response to subunit inactivated influenza vaccine. TCRdb redid the calling of the RT-PCR reads with MiXCR, one entry per CDR3 protein. The sample records hundreds of thousands of distinct CDR3 sequences, approximately 7.6% being singletons. The sequencing here drew on PBMCs from blood, taken roughly 24 months after vaccination. Source of these receptors: a man aged 45-69 years who received an inactivated influenza vaccine.

V and J are TRBV7-2 and TRBJ1-2; D may be TRBD1 (6 bases). CDR1 and CDR2 from the germline V gene are SGHTA and FQGNSA. CDR3 length equals 14 residues. V lost 3 bases and J 4 bases, leaving 12 bases between the germline ends. The CDR3 here is CASSLPGTIYGYTF. In nucleotides, the CDR3 is TGTGCCAGCAGCTTGCCCGGGACAATCTATGGCTACACCTTC.

There are many counts of this clonotype. In DNA form, the CDR3 reads TGTGCCAGCAGGAAAGACCGGGACAGGGTTTACGAGCAGTACTTC. Translated, it gives CASRKDRDRVYEQYF. The chain is built from TRBV28 and TRBJ2-7; 9 bases are a match to TRBD1. The CDR3 runs 15 residues. The J segment lost 4 bases and the V segment lost 6 bases, leaving 10 bases of the junction unmatched. Germline V CDR1 and CDR2: MDHEN, SYDVKM. The variable domain in full, completed from reference TRBV28 and TRBJ2-7, reads DVKVTQSSRYLVKRTGEKVFLECVQDMDHENMFWYRQDPGLGLRLIYFSYDVKMKEKGDIPEGYSVSREKKERFSLILESASTNQTSMYLCASRKDRDRVYEQYFGPGTRLTVT.

In this sample, this clonotype turned up many times. This chain links TRBV12-3 or TRBV12-4 with TRBJ1-2; 8 nucleotides align to TRBD1. The ends lost 2 bases at V and 7 bases at J; junction bases unmatched: 6. There are 14 residues in the CDR3. Here the CDR3 reads CASSLFDRGVGYTF. In nucleotides, the CDR3 is TGTGCCAGCAGTTTATTTGACAGGGGTGTTGGCTACACCTTC.

The sample holds many counts of this clonotype. The chain uses TRBV3-1 and TRBJ1-1, with a weak D call TRBD1 (5 bases). The CDR3 sequence is 12 residues long. Germline assignment: CDR1 LGHDT and CDR2 YNNKEL (reference sequence). V was shortened by 5 bases and J by 3 bases, with 7 bases between the two germline ends. As DNA, the CDR3 is TGTGCCAGCAGCGGGGCGGACACTGAAGCTTTCTTT. This sequence encodes CASSGADTEAFF.

The chain has TRBV11-2 and TRBJ2-7, with 9 bases lining up with TRBD2. J gave up 1 base and V 2 bases, and 3 bases lay outside the gene matches. The length of the CDR3 is 15 residues. Germline lookup yields CDR1 SGHAT and CDR2 FQNNGV. The CDR3 nucleotides are TGTGCCAGCAGCTTAATGAGCGGGGGGTCCTACGAGCAGTACTTC. Protein: CASSLMSGGSYEQYF.

The chain recombines TRBV3-1 with TRBJ2-1; D uncertain. The V gene's germline CDR1 is LGHDT and CDR2 YNNKEL (reference sequence). This CDR3 region has 17 residues. V gave up 3 bases and J gave up 0 bases, with 15 bases separating them. The CDR3 sequence: CASSHSETRSSYNEQFF. In DNA form, the CDR3 reads TGTGCCAGCAGCCACTCAGAAACCAGGAGCTCCTACAATGAGCAGTTCTTC.

V is TRBV12-3 or TRBV12-4 and J is TRBJ1-4; 8 bases are a match to TRBD1. The CDR3 covers 13 residues. Trimming took 4 bases from V and 8 from J; bases not matched to a gene: 3. The CDR3 sequence is CASSWWTGEKLFF. The CDR3 nucleotides read TGTGCCAGCAGTTGGTGGACAGGGGAAAAACTGTTTTTT.

The gene calls are TRBV27 and TRBJ2-2; 9 bases match TRBD1. Germline CDR1 and CDR2: MNHEY and SMNVEV (reference sequence). The V gene end was trimmed by 7 bases and the J gene end by 6 bases; junction bases not matched to a gene: 12. This CDR3 spans 16 amino acids. The CDR3 DNA reads TGTGCCAGCACCCCCTGGGGCAGACAGGGGGCCGGGGAGCTGTTTTTT. It is translated as CASTPWGRQGAGELFF.

In its sample, this clonotype was seen a few times. The rearrangement uses TRBV4-1 and TRBJ2-1; D not resolved. Germline CDR1 is MGHRA and CDR2 is YSYEKL. Trimming removed 3 bases at V and 10 bases at J, with 16 bases between. The CDR3 extends over 14 amino acids. DNA of the CDR3: TGCGCCAGCAGCCAGGGGTTGATGGGGTCGGAGCAGTTCTTC. Its protein product is CASSQGLMGSEQFF.

The chain links TRBV7-2 to TRBJ1-1, with 10 bases lining up with TRBD1. This CDR3 is 15 amino acids long. Trimming removed 5 bases from V and 1 base from J; junction bases left unmatched: 4. Germline-derived CDR1 and CDR2 are SGHTA and FQGNSA. In nucleotides, the CDR3 is TGTGCCAGCAGCGTGACAGGGGGCGCGAACACTGAAGCTTTCTTT. Translated: CASSVTGGANTEAFF.

This clonotype was seen a few times. This chain connects TRBV7-2 to TRBJ2-7; perhaps D is TRBD1 or TRBD2 (5 bases each). The CDR3 is 13 residues long. Deletions cut 5 bases from V and 5 bases from J, with 13 bases between. Germline CDR1 SGHTA, CDR2 FQGNSA. The CDR3 loop is CASSTTGDHEQYF. The CDR3, as DNA: TGTGCCAGCAGCACGACTGGGGACCACGAGCAGTACTTC.

CDR3 protein: CASTPGLGQGGEKLFF. CDR3 DNA: TGTGCCAGCACCCCCGGGCTCGGACAGGGGGGTGAAAAACTGTTTTTT. The chain carries TRBV5-8 and TRBJ1-4; 10 nucleotides agree with TRBD1. V lost 6 bases to trimming and J lost 7 bases; unmatched junction nucleotides: 12. Germline V gene sequence: CDR1 SGHTS, CDR2 YDEGEE. This CDR3 is 16 amino acids long.

V gene TRBV11-2 combines with J gene TRBJ2-3; 7 bases map to TRBD2. This CDR3 has 18 amino acids. Trimming at V came to 0 bases and at J to 1 base, leaving 10 bases not matched to a gene. CDR1 is SGHAT and CDR2 is FQNNGV in the germline V gene. The CDR3 region has the DNA TGTGCCAGCAGCTTAGACGGGTTGGCGGGAGTGGGCACAGATACGCAGTATTTT. It encodes CASSLDGLAGVGTDTQYF.

This clonotype showed up just a few times. J is TRBJ2-3 and V is TRBV29-1, with 12 bases that match TRBD2. V lost 6 bases to trimming and J lost 2 bases; unmatched junction nucleotides: 6. The CDR3 totals 15 residues. Germline CDR1 is SQVTM and CDR2 is ANQGSEA. CDR3 nucleotide sequence: TGCAGCGTCCGACTAGCGGGGGTTAACACAGATACGCAGTATTTT. Translation gives CSVRLAGVNTDTQYF.

This clonotype has ten or more counts. The rearrangement uses TRBV12-3 or TRBV12-4 and TRBJ2-1, with 13 nucleotides matching TRBD2. CDR3 length: 15 residues. V was pared by 0 bases and J by 15 bases, with 8 bases of the junction left unmatched. CDR3 coding DNA: TGTGCCAGCAGTTTAGCGAAGGGACTAGCGGGATCAGGGTTCTTC. Its translation is CASSLAKGLAGSGFF.

This clonotype was found a few times. This chain links TRBV5-1 with TRBJ2-5, with 7 bases matching TRBD1. J gave up 1 base and V 0 bases, and 3 bases lay outside the gene matches. Germline V gene lookup returns CDR1 SGHRS and CDR2 YFSETQ. This CDR3 contains 15 residues. CDR3 in DNA: TGCGCCAGCAGCTTGGGGACAGGCCCCCAAGAGACCCAGTACTTC. Translated: CASSLGTGPQETQYF. Based on the CDR3 plus reference TRBV5-1 and TRBJ2-5, the full variable domain is KAGVTQTPRYLIKTRGQQVTLSCSPISGHRSVSWYQQTPGQGLQFLFEYFSETQRNKGNFPGRFSGRQFSNSRSEMNVSTLELGDSALYLCASSLGTGPQETQYFGPGTRLLVL.

This clonotype has only a few counts. V and J are TRBV6-2 or TRBV6-3 and TRBJ1-4; possibly TRBD1 for D (6 bases). V shed 7 bases and J shed 0 bases, with 21 bases lying between them. From germline, CDR1 is MNHEY and CDR2 SVGEGT. The CDR3 contains 18 residues. Written as DNA, the CDR3 is TGTGCCAGCACCCGGCGGGGACACTCGATCGCAACTAATGAAAAACTGTTTTTT. It yields the protein CASTRRGHSIATNEKLFF.

This clonotype was detected a few times. The chain recombines TRBV20-1 with TRBJ2-1; 8 nucleotides align to TRBD2. The ends lost 0 bases at V and 7 bases at J; junction bases unmatched: 8. The CDR3 length is 15 residues. CDR1 and CDR2 from the germline V gene are DFQATT and SNEGSKA (reference sequence). The CDR3 nucleotides read TGCAGTGCTAGAGAGGGGACTAGGGGCGGGAATGAGCAGTTCTTC. It codes for CSAREGTRGGNEQFF.

The gene calls are TRBV9 and TRBJ2-2; perhaps D is TRBD1 or TRBD2 (6 bases each). V lost 0 bases and J lost 3, with 15 bases in between. This CDR3 is built from 17 residues. Germline CDR1 reads SGDLS; CDR2 reads YYNGEE. CDR3: CASSVGRGVRDTGELFF. CDR3 in DNA: TGTGCCAGCAGCGTAGGGAGGGGGGTTCGGGACACCGGGGAGCTGTTTTTT.

A few counts support this clonotype. This chain joins TRBV5-4 and TRBJ1-2; 11 bases agree with TRBD1. The V and J ends lost 3 bases and 6 bases, in that order; junction bases with no gene match: 13. This CDR3 has 17 residues. The V gene's germline CDR1 is SGHNT and CDR2 YYREEE (reference sequence). The CDR3 region has the DNA TGTGCCAGCAGCTCCGACCTTTTGCGGACAGGGGGCAATGGCTACACCTTC. This gives the protein CASSSDLLRTGGNGYTF.